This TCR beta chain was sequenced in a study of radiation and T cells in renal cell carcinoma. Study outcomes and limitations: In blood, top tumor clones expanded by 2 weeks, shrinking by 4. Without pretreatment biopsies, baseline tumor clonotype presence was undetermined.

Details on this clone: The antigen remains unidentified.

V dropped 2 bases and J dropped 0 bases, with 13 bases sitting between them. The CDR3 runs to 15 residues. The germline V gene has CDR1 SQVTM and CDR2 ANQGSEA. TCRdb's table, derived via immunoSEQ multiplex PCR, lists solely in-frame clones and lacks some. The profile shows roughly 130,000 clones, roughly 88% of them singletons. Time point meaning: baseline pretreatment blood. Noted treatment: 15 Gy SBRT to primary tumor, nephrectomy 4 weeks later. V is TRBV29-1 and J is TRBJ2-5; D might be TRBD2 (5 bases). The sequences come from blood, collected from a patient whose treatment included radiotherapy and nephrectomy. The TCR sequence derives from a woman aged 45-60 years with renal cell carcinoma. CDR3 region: CSVEKEQDYQETQYF. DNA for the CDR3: TGCAGCGTTGAAAAGGAGCAGGACTACCAAGAGACCCAGTACTTC.